These T cell receptor beta chains were read from a single sample in a study of blood T cell repertoires in COVID-19. Sequencing was performed with immunoSEQ multiplex PCR; in TCRdb, only in-frame clones are kept and a portion is missing. The sample carries 200,000 to 250,000 clones, roughly 87% recorded once. The sample taken for sequencing was peripheral blood. These receptors came from a man aged 40-55 years with active or convalescent COVID-19. CDR3s include the opening cysteine and the closing phenylalanine or tryptophan. A D gene is named only where the DNA matches it firmly. Clone size is stated in some rows and not others, as once, few, many or a class when expanded.

abundance | d_gene | j_gene | v_gene | CDR3aa | CDR3nt
. | TRBD1 | TRBJ1-2 | TRBV7-3 | CASSSLGQGYGYTF | TGTGCCAGCAGCTCCCTGGGACAGGGCTATGGCTACACCTTC
. | . | TRBJ2-1 | TRBV29-1 | CSAPTAYNEQFF | TGCAGCGCTCCGACAGCTTACAATGAGCAGTTCTTC
once | . | TRBJ1-2 | TRBV6-5 | CASTQGLTNYGYTF | TGTGCCAGCACGCAAGGACTCACTAACTATGGCTACACCTTC
. | TRBD1 | TRBJ1-3 | TRBV28 | CASTYRGSGNTIYF | TGTGCCAGCACATACAGGGGTTCTGGAAACACCATATATTTT
. | . | TRBJ2-1 | TRBV3-1/TRBV3-2 | CASSLVRALSSYNEQFF | TGTGCCAGCAGCCTAGTGAGGGCCCTAAGCTCCTACAATGAGCAGTTCTTC
. | . | TRBJ1-1 | TRBV7-9 | CASSLALFEAFF | TGTGCCAGCAGCTTAGCTCTCTTTGAAGCTTTCTTT
once | TRBD1 | TRBJ1-5 | TRBV19 | CASSIGQGHPAAQHF | TGTGCCAGTAGTATCGGACAGGGCCACCCGGCGGCCCAGCATTTT
. | . | TRBJ1-5 | TRBV4-2 | CASSQSGARGNQPQHF | TGTGCCAGCAGCCAATCAGGGGCCAGGGGCAATCAGCCCCAGCATTTT
. | TRBD1 | TRBJ1-2 | TRBV30 | CAWQRQGMKGYTF | TGTGCCTGGCAACGACAGGGAATGAAGGGCTACACCTTC
. | TRBD2 | TRBJ2-7 | TRBV5-1 | CASRVDSRETYYEQYF | TGCGCCAGCAGAGTGGATTCGCGGGAGACGTACTACGAGCAGTACTTC
. | TRBD1 | TRBJ1-1 | TRBV5-1 | CASSTLPGQGGYAFF | TGCGCCAGCAGCACCCTCCCCGGACAGGGGGGGTATGCTTTCTTT
. | . | TRBJ1-2 | TRBV6-1 | CASSEALGGVNYGYTF | TGTGCCAGCAGTGAAGCGCTGGGAGGGGTAAACTATGGCTACACCTTC
. | . | TRBJ2-1 | TRBV20-1 | CSASPEGGQIYYNEQFF | TGCAGTGCTAGTCCCGAAGGCGGTCAGATTTACTACAATGAGCAGTTCTTC
. | . | TRBJ1-6 | TRBV2 | CASSRGVRGALHF | TGTGCCAGCAGTCGGGGGGTACGAGGCGCCCTCCACTTT
. | . | TRBJ1-2 | TRBV7-2 | CASSLRAKTGYGYTF | TGTGCCAGCAGCTTACGAGCTAAGACAGGCTATGGCTACACCTTC
. | . | TRBJ2-1 | TRBV11-2 | CASSQSGLDNEQFF | TGTGCCAGCAGCCAATCCGGACTTGACAATGAGCAGTTCTTC
once | TRBD1 | TRBJ1-2 | TRBV28 | CASSSWDRAAYGYTF | TGTGCCAGCAGTTCGTGGGACAGGGCCGCCTATGGCTACACCTTC
. | . | TRBJ1-5 | TRBV5-1 | CASSLGLNQPQHF | TGCGCCAGCAGCTTGGGACTTAATCAGCCCCAGCATTTT
. | TRBD1 | TRBJ1-1 | TRBV7-8 | CASSVIGQENTEAFF | TGTGCCAGCAGCGTGATCGGACAGGAGAACACTGAAGCTTTCTTT
. | TRBD1 | TRBJ2-1 | TRBV27 | CASSLFQRSTRTGGLEQFF | TGTGCCAGCAGTCTCTTCCAGCGATCGACTCGGACAGGGGGCCTTGAGCAGTTCTTC
. | . | TRBJ2-3 | TRBV19 | CASTSLEGGTDTQYF | TGTGCCAGTACCTCGTTGGAGGGTGGCACAGATACGCAGTATTTT
. | . | TRBJ1-2 | TRBV10-1 | CASSEIPLEEDGYTF | TGCGCCAGCAGTGAGATCCCACTTGAAGAAGATGGCTACACCTTC
. | . | TRBJ1-4 | TRBV7-9 | CASSLPGGSNEKLFF | TGTGCCAGCAGCTTACCGGGGGGCTCGAATGAAAAACTGTTTTTT
. | . | TRBJ1-6 | TRBV12-3/TRBV12-4 | CASNMNNYSPLHF | TGTGCCAGCAACATGAACAATTATTCACCCCTCCACTTT
. | TRBD2 | TRBJ2-7 | TRBV5-1 | CASTLAGGNYEQYF | TGCGCCAGCACACTAGCGGGGGGAAACTACGAGCAGTACTTC
once | . | TRBJ2-3 | TRBV28 | CASSHRMDTQYF | TGTGCCAGCAGCCATAGAATGGATACGCAGTATTTT
. | TRBD1 | TRBJ1-1 | TRBV13 | CASSYLGQGGMNTEAFF | TGTGCCAGCAGTTACCTAGGACAGGGCGGGATGAACACTGAAGCTTTCTTT
. | TRBD2 | TRBJ2-2 | TRBV6-4 | CASSIRLAANTGELFF | TGTGCCAGCAGTATCCGACTAGCAGCGAACACCGGGGAGCTGTTTTTT
once | . | TRBJ2-1 | TRBV7-8 | CASSLYLGSLAYNEQFF | TGTGCCAGCAGCTTGTATCTTGGCTCCCTGGCCTACAATGAGCAGTTCTTC
few | . | TRBJ1-2 | TRBV28 | CASSQGLGYTF | TGTGCCAGCAGCCAGGGTTTAGGCTACACCTTC
once | TRBD2 | TRBJ2-7 | TRBV7-9 | CASSSSTSGYEQYF | TGTGCCAGCAGCTCGTCGACTAGCGGGTACGAGCAGTACTTC
few | TRBD1 | TRBJ1-1 | TRBV2 | CASRGQGNTEAFF | TGTGCCAGCAGGGGACAGGGTAACACTGAAGCTTTCTTT
. | . | TRBJ2-2 | TRBV28 | CASSLAPETGELFF | TGTGCCAGCAGTTTAGCACCAGAAACCGGGGAGCTGTTTTTT
. | . | TRBJ1-1 | TRBV11-2 | CASSLAGGAFF | TGTGCCAGCAGCTTAGCGGGAGGCGCTTTCTTT
. | . | TRBJ1-1 | TRBV2 | CASSAVETEAFF | TGTGCCAGCAGTGCAGTCGAAACTGAAGCTTTCTTT
. | TRBD1 | TRBJ1-2 | TRBV19 | CASSISRGDGYTF | TGTGCCAGTAGTATTTCCAGGGGGGATGGCTACACCTTC
. | . | TRBJ2-2 | TRBV19 | CASSMGVGGTGELFF | TGTGCCAGTAGTATGGGGGTCGGGGGCACCGGGGAGCTGTTTTTT
. | . | TRBJ1-1 | TRBV19 | CASSSGQRGTNTEAFF | TGTGCCAGTAGTAGTGGACAGAGGGGGACGAACACTGAAGCTTTCTTT
. | . | TRBJ1-6 | TRBV28 | CASSFLPRNNSPLHF | TGTGCCAGCAGTTTCTTGCCGCGCAATAATTCACCCCTCCACTTT
. | TRBD2 | TRBJ2-2 | TRBV4-1 | CASSQTPLAGISSSGELFF | TGCGCCAGCAGCCAAACCCCCCTAGCGGGGATCTCAAGCTCCGGGGAGCTGTTTTTT
. | . | TRBJ1-1 | TRBV2 | CASCPQLNTEAFF | TGTGCCAGCTGTCCCCAATTGAACACTGAAGCTTTCTTT
few | . | TRBJ1-3 | TRBV5-1 | CASSPRQSSGNTIYF | TGCGCCAGCAGTCCCAGACAAAGCTCTGGAAACACCATATATTTT
. | TRBD1 | TRBJ2-7 | TRBV7-8 | CASSFLFRDRGSYEQYF | TGTGCCAGCAGCTTCCTCTTCCGGGACAGGGGATCCTACGAGCAGTACTTC
. | TRBD2 | TRBJ2-5 | TRBV4-1 | CASSHLAGTHNQETQYF | TGCGCCAGCAGCCACCTAGCGGGAACCCACAATCAAGAGACCCAGTACTTC
. | TRBD1 | TRBJ2-1 | TRBV3-1/TRBV3-2 | CASSRGQGVNNEQFF | TGTGCCAGCAGCCGCGGACAGGGGGTGAACAATGAGCAGTTCTTC
. | . | TRBJ1-1 | TRBV2 | CASSGLWNTEAFF | TGTGCCAGCAGCGGACTCTGGAACACTGAAGCTTTCTTT
. | . | TRBJ1-1 | TRBV3-1/TRBV3-2 | CASSQIAGEAFF | TGTGCCAGCAGCCAGATCGCAGGGGAAGCTTTCTTT
few | TRBD1 | TRBJ1-1 | TRBV10-2 | CAGQGQLNTEAFF | TGCGCCGGACAGGGACAGCTGAACACTGAAGCTTTCTTT
. | . | TRBJ2-7 | TRBV18 | CASSSIGGLSTYEQYF | TGTGCCAGCTCATCAATCGGCGGGTTATCGACCTACGAGCAGTACTTC
. | TRBD2 | TRBJ2-1 | TRBV7-8 | CASSTRREGEQFF | TGTGCCAGCAGCACCAGACGGGAGGGTGAGCAGTTCTTC